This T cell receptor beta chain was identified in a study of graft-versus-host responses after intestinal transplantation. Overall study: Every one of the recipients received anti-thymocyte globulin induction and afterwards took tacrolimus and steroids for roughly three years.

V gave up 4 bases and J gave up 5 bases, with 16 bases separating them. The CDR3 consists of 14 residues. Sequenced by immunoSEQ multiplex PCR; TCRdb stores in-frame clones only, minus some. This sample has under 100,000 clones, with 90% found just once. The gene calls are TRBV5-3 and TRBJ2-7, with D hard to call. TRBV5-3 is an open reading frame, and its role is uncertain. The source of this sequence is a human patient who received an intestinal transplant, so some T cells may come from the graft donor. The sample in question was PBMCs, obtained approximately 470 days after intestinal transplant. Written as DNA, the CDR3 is TGTGCCAGAAGCCCCCTGCGCCTTGGGGACGAGCAGTACTTC. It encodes CARSPLRLGDEQYF.